This T cell receptor (beta chain) derives from a study of blood T cell repertoires in COVID-19. Data came from immunoSEQ multiplex PCR; TCRdb stores just in-frame clones and leaves some out. Here the sample spans approximately 460,000 clones, 89% being singletons. The CDR3 runs to 12 residues. Germline values: CDR1 KGHDR, CDR2 SFDVKD. Trimming cost V 10 bases and J 5 bases, with 13 bases left between them. In its sample, this clone was seen a few times. The chain links TRBV24-1 to TRBJ2-5; D gene uncertain. The sequence was collected from a man between 18 and 35 years old with COVID-19, enrolled during active disease. The specimen sequenced was peripheral blood. As DNA, the CDR3 is TGTGCCACAAGGCTCCCCGGGGAGACCCAGTACTTC. This gives the protein CATRLPGETQYF.